What follows are 2 T cell receptor beta chains derived from one specimen sequenced in a study of blood T cell repertoires in COVID-19. Profiling relied on immunoSEQ multiplex PCR, and the TCRdb table lists in-frame clones only, not all of them. The table shows fewer than 100,000 clones, with around 87% occurring only once. The sequencing sample was made of peripheral blood. Receptors originate from a woman of 80 years or more with acute or convalescent COVID-19.

The chain is built from TRBV5-8 and TRBJ2-5; D is perhaps TRBD1 (6 bases). The V gene's germline CDR1 is SGHTS and CDR2 YDEGEE. This CDR3 is built from 16 residues. V lost 2 bases and J lost 0, with 14 bases in between. The CDR3 region has the DNA TGTGCCAGCAGCTTTGGAACAGGGCCGTACCAAGAGACCCAGTACTTC. Protein product: CASSFGTGPYQETQYF.

The chain carries TRBV6-5 and TRBJ1-3, with D perhaps matching TRBD1 (5 bases). The CDR3 runs to 15 residues. V was cut by 5 bases and J by 3 bases, with 14 bases left in between. CDR1 is MNHEY and CDR2 is SVGAGI in the germline V gene. CDR3 in amino acids: CASSPDRDFGNTIYF. The CDR3 bases are TGTGCCAGCAGTCCCGACCGGGACTTTGGAAACACCATATATTTT.